The TCR beta chain described here comes from a study of CD8 T cells in Susac syndrome. RNA totalling roughly 0.5 to 1 ug underwent reverse transcription with random hexamers. With immunoSEQ multiplex PCR, TCR beta CDR3 was amplified across 54 Vbeta and 13 Jbeta. TCRdb called the immunoSEQ multiplex PCR reads again in MiXCR, with one record for every CDR3 protein. Among approximately 170,000 distinct CDR3 sequences, 90% to 95% were seen once, and the ten largest hold around 0.087%. V dropped 2 bases and J dropped 4 bases, with 14 bases sitting between them. This CDR3 has 15 amino acids. Germline assignment: CDR1 LGHDT and CDR2 YNNKEL (reference sequence). While CD8+ and CD4+ T cells were isolated negatively, TEMRA cells were enriched by FACS.

Material: CD4+ T cells from PBMCs. The source is a human donor in good health. V gene TRBV3-1 combines with J gene TRBJ2-5; D is possibly TRBD1 (6 bases). CDR3 protein: CASSQRGPRGETQYF. Written as DNA, the CDR3 is TGTGCCAGCAGCCAACGAGGTCCCAGGGGAGAGACCCAGTACTTC.